These T cell receptor beta chains were read from a single sample in a study of cytomegalovirus exposure and HLA in healthy donors. Method: immunoSEQ multiplex PCR; TCRdb's copy keeps in-frame clones and lacks some. The table records a few hundred thousand clones, 70% to 90% of them present only once. Sequenced input: PBMCs. Receptors were obtained from a man aged 25-45 years in good health and CMV-seronegative. The CDR3 runs from the conserved cysteine through the conserved F or W. A D gene is named only where the DNA matches it firmly. Clone size is shown for a subset of rows, as once, few, many or a class of expanded clone.

d_gene	abundance	v_gene	j_gene	CDR3aa	CDR3nt
TRBD1	NA	TRBV5-6	TRBJ1-4	CASSLQGADEKLFF	TGTGCCAGCAGCTTACAGGGGGCCGATGAAAAACTGTTTTTT
TRBD1	few	TRBV28	TRBJ2-7	CASSLDRVLMSQYF	TGTGCCAGCAGCCTCGACAGGGTGCTCATGAGCCAGTACTTC
NA	few	TRBV4-1	TRBJ2-7	CASSQGHNYEQYF	TGCGCCAGCAGCCAAGGACACAACTACGAGCAGTACTTC
TRBD2	NA	TRBV5-6	TRBJ2-3	CASSFQRGGYSDTQYF	TGTGCCAGCAGCTTCCAACGGGGGGGTTACTCAGATACGCAGTATTTT
TRBD2	once	TRBV27	TRBJ2-7	CASSLGGVSYEQYF	TGTGCCAGCAGTTTGGGGGGGGTTAGCTACGAGCAGTACTTC
NA	NA	TRBV27	TRBJ2-7	CASSLRITGPPSYEQYF	TGTGCCAGCAGTTTAAGGATTACAGGCCCACCCTCCTACGAGCAGTACTTC
NA	few	TRBV5-4	TRBJ1-1	CASAPIGGDEAFF	TGTGCCAGCGCCCCTATCGGGGGTGATGAAGCTTTCTTT
NA	NA	TRBV5-6	TRBJ1-2	CASSLSWRAGDGYTF	TGTGCCAGCAGCTTGAGTTGGCGGGCCGGTGATGGCTACACCTTC
NA	few	TRBV10-2	TRBJ2-1	CASSEGLSYNEQFF	TGCGCCAGCAGTGAGGGACTCTCCTACAATGAGCAGTTCTTC
TRBD1	NA	TRBV4-3	TRBJ2-5	CASSQEWTGGEETQYF	TGCGCCAGCAGCCAAGAATGGACAGGGGGTGAGGAGACCCAGTACTTC
NA	NA	TRBV7-2	TRBJ2-1	CASSLRRGPSYNEQFF	TGTGCCAGCAGCTTACGGCGGGGGCCCTCCTACAATGAGCAGTTCTTC
TRBD1	NA	TRBV7-2	TRBJ1-1	CASSSGGAVTEAFF	TGTGCCAGCAGCTCAGGGGGCGCGGTTACTGAAGCTTTCTTT
NA	few	TRBV5-6	TRBJ1-1	CASSFGLGGNTEAFF	TGTGCCAGCAGCTTTGGGCTGGGGGGGAACACTGAAGCTTTCTTT
TRBD1	NA	TRBV4-2	TRBJ2-7	CASSQVSQGAGEQYF	TGTGCCAGCAGCCAAGTGAGTCAGGGGGCGGGTGAGCAGTACTTC
NA	NA	TRBV9	TRBJ1-3	CASSATGSGNTIYF	TGTGCCAGCAGCGCTACAGGCTCTGGAAACACCATATATTTT
TRBD1	NA	TRBV29-1	TRBJ2-5	CSVEEGDSSSPQVNKQYF	TGCAGCGTTGAAGAGGGGGACAGTAGTTCCCCCCAAGTCAACAAACAGTACTTC
TRBD1	NA	TRBV5-1	TRBJ2-7	CASSGQGVYEQYF	TGCGCCAGCAGCGGACAGGGGGTTTACGAGCAGTACTTC
TRBD2	NA	TRBV7-2	TRBJ2-3	CASSPQGLAAVPADTQYF	TGTGCCAGCAGCCCCCAGGGACTAGCCGCCGTCCCCGCAGATACGCAGTATTTT
NA	NA	TRBV6-5	TRBJ1-3	CASRRGRGSGNTIYF	TGTGCCAGCAGGCGTGGACGGGGCTCTGGAAACACCATATATTTT
TRBD1	NA	TRBV6-1	TRBJ1-5	CASRTGDHQPQHF	TGTGCCAGCAGGACAGGGGACCATCAGCCCCAGCATTTT
TRBD2	NA	TRBV5-1	TRBJ2-3	CASSLETSWDTQYF	TGCGCCAGCAGCTTGGAGACTAGCTGGGATACGCAGTATTTT
NA	NA	TRBV18	TRBJ1-1	CASSPALNTEAFF	TGTGCCAGCTCACCGGCCCTGAACACTGAAGCTTTCTTT
NA	few	TRBV7-3	TRBJ1-6	CASSLGSHINSPLHF	TGTGCCAGCAGCTTAGGCTCCCATATTAATTCACCCCTCCACTTT
TRBD2	few	TRBV9	TRBJ2-1	CASSLLSSGGGNEQFF	TGTGCCAGCAGCCTCCTGAGTAGCGGGGGGGGTAATGAGCAGTTCTTC
TRBD2	NA	TRBV27	TRBJ2-3	CASSYERGTTDTQYF	TGTGCCAGCAGTTATGAGCGGGGGACCACAGATACGCAGTATTTT
TRBD1	few	TRBV25-1	TRBJ2-7	CASQRAGTGLYEQYF	TGTGCCAGCCAAAGGGCCGGGACAGGGCTGTACGAGCAGTACTTC
TRBD1	NA	TRBV28	TRBJ1-3	CASSLRQGAAGNTIYF	TGTGCCAGCAGTTTAAGGCAGGGGGCAGCTGGAAACACCATATATTTT
TRBD2	NA	TRBV4-1	TRBJ2-7	CASSQVLRGAARDEQYF	TGCGCCAGCAGCCAAGTCCTGCGGGGGGCCGCACGGGACGAGCAGTACTTC
NA	NA	TRBV6-5	TRBJ1-1	CASSYGDRDEAFF	TGTGCCAGCAGTTATGGGGATCGGGATGAAGCTTTCTTT
NA	NA	TRBV10-2	TRBJ2-7	CASSESSGSGEQYF	TGCGCCAGCAGTGAGTCTAGCGGTTCAGGGGAGCAGTACTTC
NA	NA	TRBV5-1	TRBJ2-4	CASSWDTKNIQYF	TGCGCCAGCAGCTGGGACACCAAAAACATTCAGTACTTC
TRBD1	NA	TRBV19	TRBJ1-2	CATHIAGTGAQYGYTF	TGTGCCACTCACATTGCCGGGACAGGGGCGCAATATGGCTACACCTTC
TRBD1	NA	TRBV11-2	TRBJ2-2	CASGTGNTGELFF	TGTGCCTCCGGGACAGGGAACACCGGGGAGCTGTTTTTT
NA	NA	TRBV11-2	TRBJ2-2	CASSSPRQQNTGELFF	TGTGCCAGCAGCTCACCTAGGCAGCAGAACACCGGGGAGCTGTTTTTT
TRBD2	once	TRBV5-1	TRBJ2-3	CASSLRGLAGFTDTQYF	TGCGCCAGCAGCTTGCGGGGACTAGCGGGGTTCACAGATACGCAGTATTTT
TRBD1	NA	TRBV4-2	TRBJ2-1	CASSHEGAEQFF	TGTGCCAGCAGCCACGAGGGGGCGGAGCAGTTCTTC